This entry concerns a single T cell receptor (beta chain). Its specificity is unknown. The data derive from a study of blood T cells in healthy people across ages. Turning to the study itself: About one barcoded TCR beta cDNA was captured per two T cells.

Regarding the study as a whole: Roughly linearly, TCR beta diversity per million T cells fell as age increased.

Germline loops: CDR1 SEHNR, CDR2 FQNEAQ (reference sequence). V lost 8 bases, J lost 0 bases, and 8 bases lay in between. The CDR3 spans 12 residues. It was with a sample-barcoded 5' primer and a J-beta primer mix that a second PCR of roughly 7 to 11 cycles was run. TCRdb redid the calling of the 5' RACE reads with MiXCR, one entry per CDR3 protein. This table holds 1.5 million to 2 million distinct CDR3 sequences, just under 50% found once. Sequences were obtained from blood. The V call is TRBV7-9, the J call TRBJ2-7, with D possibly TRBD2 on 5 matching bases. The receptor was derived from a woman aged 40 to 55 in good health. CDR3 in amino acids: CASGGISYEQYF. As DNA, the CDR3 is TGTGCCAGCGGAGGAATCTCCTACGAGCAGTACTTC.